Listed below are T cell receptor beta chains from one sample, sequenced in a study of blood T cell repertoires in COVID-19. Clones were read by immunoSEQ multiplex PCR, and TCRdb kept only the in-frame ones, dropping some. The repertoire includes 150,000 or so clones, over 80% of them detected once, and 2.5% to 3% sits in the top ten. Sequencing was carried out using peripheral blood. The receptor set was obtained from a middle-aged woman with active or convalescent COVID-19. CDR3s include the opening cysteine and the closing phenylalanine or tryptophan. A D gene is named only where the DNA matches it firmly. Clone size is shown for a subset of rows, as once, few, many or a class of expanded clone.

clone size	CDR3 length	V gene	D gene	J gene	CDR3 DNA	CDR3 protein
NA	16	TRBV6-6	NA	TRBJ2-5	TGTGCCAGCAGTTATAGAAGGACAGAAGTCAAAGAGACCCAGTACTTC	CASSYRRTEVKETQYF
NA	11	TRBV5-6	NA	TRBJ1-4	TGTGCCAGCAGCCTTAATGAAAAACTGTTTTTT	CASSLNEKLFF
NA	14	TRBV28	NA	TRBJ1-5	TGTGCCAGCAATCGTAGTTATCTCAATCAGCCCCAGCATTTT	CASNRSYLNQPQHF
NA	14	TRBV6-5	NA	TRBJ2-7	TGTGCCAGCAGTCCCGTCCAGGGTTCCTACGAGCAGTACTTC	CASSPVQGSYEQYF
NA	14	TRBV2	NA	TRBJ1-5	TGTGCCAGCAGTGAGACAAATAGCAATCAGCCCCAGCATTTT	CASSETNSNQPQHF
NA	15	TRBV7-6	NA	TRBJ1-4	TGTGCCAGCAGCCCGCAGACACCACCCTCGGAAAAACTGTTTTTT	CASSPQTPPSEKLFF
NA	13	TRBV7-9	NA	TRBJ1-2	TGTGCCAGCAGCTTGACGACTTCCTATGGCTACACCTTC	CASSLTTSYGYTF
NA	19	TRBV5-6	TRBD1	TRBJ1-1	TGTGCCAGCAGCAATATATGGACAGGGCGTGGGAGGGTGGACACTGAAGCTTTCTTT	CASSNIWTGRGRVDTEAFF
once	13	TRBV30	NA	TRBJ1-6	TGTGCCTGGACCTACGGAGATAATTCACCCCTCCACTTT	CAWTYGDNSPLHF
NA	15	TRBV11-2	NA	TRBJ2-7	TGTGCCAGCAGCTTAGGGCTGGACAGCCCCTACGAGCAGTACTTC	CASSLGLDSPYEQYF